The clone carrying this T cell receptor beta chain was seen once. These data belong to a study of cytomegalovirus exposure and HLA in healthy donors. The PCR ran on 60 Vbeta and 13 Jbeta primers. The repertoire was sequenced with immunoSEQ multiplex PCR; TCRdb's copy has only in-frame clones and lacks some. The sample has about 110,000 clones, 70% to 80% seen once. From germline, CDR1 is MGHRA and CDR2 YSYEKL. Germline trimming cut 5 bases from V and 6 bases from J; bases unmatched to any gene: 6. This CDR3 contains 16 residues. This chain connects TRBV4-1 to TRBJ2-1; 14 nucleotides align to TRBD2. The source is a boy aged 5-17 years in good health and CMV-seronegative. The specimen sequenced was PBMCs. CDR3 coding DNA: TGCGCCAGCAGCACCCGACTAGCGGGAGGGACCAATGAGCAGTTCTTC. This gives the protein CASSTRLAGGTNEQFF.